The rows below give T cell receptor beta chains drawn from one sample of a study of blood T cells in healthy people across ages. In TCRdb, the 5' RACE reads were re-called with MiXCR into one record per CDR3 protein. Of 1.5 million to 2 million distinct CDR3 sequences listed, more than 35% are singletons. The sequenced sample consisted of blood. The receptors shown here come from a human donor in good health. CDR3s include the opening cysteine and the closing phenylalanine or tryptophan. D genes are given only for firm matches. Rows give clone size only sometimes, using once, few, many, or a class for an expanded clone.

v_call: TRBV7-6
j_call: TRBJ2-7
clone_size: many
d_call: NA
cdr3_nt: TGTGCCAGCAGCTTTTCGGGGGGCGACTACGAGCAGTACTTC
cdr3_aa: CASSFSGGDYEQYF

v_call: TRBV7-2
j_call: TRBJ2-3
clone_size: many
d_call: TRBD2
cdr3_nt: TGTGCCAGCAGCCATATAGCGGGGGGTGGCACAGATACGCAGTATTTT
cdr3_aa: CASSHIAGGGTDTQYF

v_call: TRBV29-1
j_call: TRBJ2-7
clone_size: few
d_call: NA
cdr3_nt: TGCAGCGTTTCCCGAGGGACCTACGAGCAGTACTTC
cdr3_aa: CSVSRGTYEQYF

v_call: TRBV7-2
j_call: TRBJ2-5
clone_size: NA
d_call: TRBD2
cdr3_nt: TGTGCCAGCAGCTTTATGGCTAGCGGGGGGGCTAGAGAGACCCAGTACTTC
cdr3_aa: CASSFMASGGARETQYF

v_call: TRBV6-1
j_call: TRBJ1-1
clone_size: few
d_call: NA
cdr3_nt: TGTGCCAGCAATTCCGTACGTGGGACTGAAGCTTTCTTT
cdr3_aa: CASNSVRGTEAFF

v_call: TRBV6-2/TRBV6-3
j_call: TRBJ1-5
clone_size: few
d_call: TRBD1
cdr3_nt: TGTGCCAGCAGTTACCCCTTAACCGGGACAGGGGGTTGTTGCAATCAGCCCCAGCATTTT
cdr3_aa: CASSYPLTGTGGCCNQPQHF

v_call: TRBV12-3/TRBV12-4
j_call: TRBJ1-2
clone_size: NA
d_call: TRBD1
cdr3_nt: TGTGCCAGCAGGATCACAGGGGCCTATGGCTACACCTTC
cdr3_aa: CASRITGAYGYTF

v_call: TRBV7-9
j_call: TRBJ1-2
clone_size: NA
d_call: NA
cdr3_nt: TGTGCCAGCAGCCACATCTCTAACTATGGCTTCACCTTC
cdr3_aa: CASSHISNYGFTF

v_call: TRBV29-1
j_call: TRBJ2-2
clone_size: NA
d_call: NA
cdr3_nt: TGCAGCGTTGCCAGGGGATTCACCGGGGAGCTGTTTTTT
cdr3_aa: CSVARGFTGELFF

v_call: TRBV12-3/TRBV12-4
j_call: TRBJ2-2
clone_size: NA
d_call: TRBD2
cdr3_nt: TGTGCCAGCAGTTTTGGGGTCGCGGGGGGGCACGGCGGGGAGCTGTTTTTT
cdr3_aa: CASSFGVAGGHGGELFF

v_call: TRBV11-2
j_call: TRBJ2-3
clone_size: NA
d_call: TRBD2
cdr3_nt: TGTGCCAGCAGCTCGGGAGCGGGGAGCACAGATACGCAGTATTTT
cdr3_aa: CASSSGAGSTDTQYF

v_call: TRBV27
j_call: TRBJ2-1
clone_size: NA
d_call: TRBD2
cdr3_nt: TGTGCCAGCAGACCCTACGGACTAGCGGGGGGGCCAATAAACAATGAGCAGTTCTTC
cdr3_aa: CASRPYGLAGGPINNEQFF

v_call: TRBV5-1
j_call: TRBJ2-1
clone_size: NA
d_call: TRBD2
cdr3_nt: TGCGCCAGCAGCTTGACTCAAAGCGGGGGTGGCTACAATGAGCAGTTCTTC
cdr3_aa: CASSLTQSGGGYNEQFF

v_call: TRBV28
j_call: TRBJ2-5
clone_size: NA
d_call: NA
cdr3_nt: TGTGCCAGCAGTTTGGTAGGGGCGAAGGAGACCCAGTACTTC
cdr3_aa: CASSLVGAKETQYF

v_call: TRBV20-1
j_call: TRBJ2-7
clone_size: NA
d_call: TRBD2
cdr3_nt: TGCAGTGTTAGAGCGGGGTCCTACGAGCAGTACTTC
cdr3_aa: CSVRAGSYEQYF

v_call: TRBV10-3
j_call: TRBJ2-1
clone_size: NA
d_call: TRBD2
cdr3_nt: TGTGCCATCAGTGAGACTAGCGGGGCCTACAATGAGCAGTTCTTC
cdr3_aa: CAISETSGAYNEQFF

v_call: TRBV7-9
j_call: TRBJ2-3
clone_size: NA
d_call: NA
cdr3_nt: TGTGCCAGCAGCTTCATGGGGTTAGACACAGATACGCAGTATTTT
cdr3_aa: CASSFMGLDTDTQYF

v_call: TRBV20-1
j_call: TRBJ2-5
clone_size: few
d_call: NA
cdr3_nt: TGCAGTGCTAGTCGCCAGAAAAGCGGAGAGACCCAGTACTTC
cdr3_aa: CSASRQKSGETQYF

v_call: TRBV7-9
j_call: TRBJ1-2
clone_size: once
d_call: NA
cdr3_nt: TGTGCCAGCAGCTTACAAGAGCAGCATCGCTATGGCTACACCTTC
cdr3_aa: CASSLQEQHRYGYTF

v_call: TRBV6-6
j_call: TRBJ2-3
clone_size: NA
d_call: TRBD2
cdr3_nt: TGTGCCAACAGTTACGCTAGTGGCGGGGGGGCGACAGATACGCAGTATTTT
cdr3_aa: CANSYASGGGATDTQYF

v_call: TRBV12-3/TRBV12-4
j_call: TRBJ1-2
clone_size: few
d_call: NA
cdr3_nt: TGTGCCAGCAGTTTTGTGGGGGGGGGCGGCTACACCTTC
cdr3_aa: CASSFVGGGGYTF

v_call: TRBV11-3
j_call: TRBJ2-5
clone_size: few
d_call: NA
cdr3_nt: TGTGCCAGCAGCTTAGATCTGGGGGGCCGGGAGACCCAGTACTTC
cdr3_aa: CASSLDLGGRETQYF

v_call: TRBV28
j_call: TRBJ1-5
clone_size: few
d_call: NA
cdr3_nt: TGTGCCAGCAGTTCAGCATCGTTAGGGTTGGGCAATCAGCCCCAGCATTTT
cdr3_aa: CASSSASLGLGNQPQHF

v_call: TRBV28
j_call: TRBJ2-7
clone_size: many
d_call: TRBD1
cdr3_nt: TGTGCCAGCAGTTACGGGACAGGGAATTACGAGCAGTACTTC
cdr3_aa: CASSYGTGNYEQYF

v_call: TRBV5-1
j_call: TRBJ1-1
clone_size: NA
d_call: TRBD1
cdr3_nt: TGCGCCAGCAGGCAACAGGGGACGAACACTGAAGCTTTCTTT
cdr3_aa: CASRQQGTNTEAFF

v_call: TRBV5-1
j_call: TRBJ2-7
clone_size: NA
d_call: TRBD1
cdr3_nt: TGCGCCAGCAGCTTGGGGACAGGAACCTTTTACGAGCAGTACTTC
cdr3_aa: CASSLGTGTFYEQYF

v_call: TRBV12-3/TRBV12-4
j_call: TRBJ1-5
clone_size: few
d_call: NA
cdr3_nt: TGTGCCAGCAGCCTCCTATATCAGCCCCAGCATTTT
cdr3_aa: CASSLLYQPQHF

v_call: TRBV6-2/TRBV6-3
j_call: TRBJ2-5
clone_size: few
d_call: TRBD2
cdr3_nt: TGTGCCAGCACCCCTACTAGCGGGAGTCAAGAGACCCAGTACTTC
cdr3_aa: CASTPTSGSQETQYF

v_call: TRBV2
j_call: TRBJ2-7
clone_size: NA
d_call: TRBD1
cdr3_nt: TGTGCCAGCAATCGGGACAGGGGGTTTCCCCACGAGCAGTACTTC
cdr3_aa: CASNRDRGFPHEQYF

v_call: TRBV27
j_call: TRBJ2-7
clone_size: few
d_call: TRBD2
cdr3_nt: TGTGCCAGCAGAGAGACTAGCGGGGGAACCTACGAGCAGTACTTC
cdr3_aa: CASRETSGGTYEQYF

v_call: TRBV10-3
j_call: TRBJ1-5
clone_size: NA
d_call: TRBD1
cdr3_nt: TGTGCCATCTCGGGACAGCTCAATCAGCCCCAGCATTTT
cdr3_aa: CAISGQLNQPQHF

v_call: TRBV7-6
j_call: TRBJ2-1
clone_size: NA
d_call: NA
cdr3_nt: TGTGCCAGCAGCTTGACTCCCCAGCCTACCTACGAGCAGTTCTTC
cdr3_aa: CASSLTPQPTYEQFF

v_call: TRBV29-1
j_call: TRBJ1-1
clone_size: few
d_call: NA
cdr3_nt: TGCAGCGTCCAACAGGACCAGAACACTGAAGCTTTCTTT
cdr3_aa: CSVQQDQNTEAFF

v_call: TRBV27
j_call: TRBJ2-2
clone_size: NA
d_call: TRBD1
cdr3_nt: TGTGCCAGCAGTCTTCCGGGACAGGGTACCGGGGAGCTGTTTTTT
cdr3_aa: CASSLPGQGTGELFF

v_call: TRBV3-1
j_call: TRBJ2-1
clone_size: few
d_call: NA
cdr3_nt: TGTGCCAGCAGCCCCGCGGCGATGGGGCGGGGTGAGCAGTTCTTC
cdr3_aa: CASSPAAMGRGEQFF

v_call: TRBV20-1
j_call: TRBJ1-2
clone_size: few
d_call: NA
cdr3_nt: TGCAGTGCGAGGGACGTTAACTATGGCTACACCTTC
cdr3_aa: CSARDVNYGYTF

v_call: TRBV3-1
j_call: TRBJ2-5
clone_size: NA
d_call: NA
cdr3_nt: TGTGCCAGCAGCCAAGACAGGAGGTACGAGACCCAGTACTTC
cdr3_aa: CASSQDRRYETQYF

v_call: TRBV6-1
j_call: TRBJ1-5
clone_size: NA
d_call: NA
cdr3_nt: TGTGCCAGCAGGAAGAAAGCGGGACCGGGAAGCAATCAGCCCCAGCATTTT
cdr3_aa: CASRKKAGPGSNQPQHF

v_call: TRBV7-2
j_call: TRBJ1-2
clone_size: many
d_call: NA
cdr3_nt: TGTGCCAGCAGCCAGAGGGACTATGGCTACACCTTC
cdr3_aa: CASSQRDYGYTF

v_call: TRBV7-6
j_call: TRBJ2-1
clone_size: NA
d_call: NA
cdr3_nt: TGTGCCAGCAGCTTGAGCCTAGTGAGTGAAATCTCCTACAATGAGCAGTTCTTC
cdr3_aa: CASSLSLVSEISYNEQFF

v_call: TRBV7-3
j_call: TRBJ2-1
clone_size: few
d_call: TRBD2
cdr3_nt: TGTGCCAGCAGCTCCTCCGGACTAGCGCTCAATGAGCAGTTCTTC
cdr3_aa: CASSSSGLALNEQFF